This passage covers 2 T cell receptor beta chains from one sample sequenced in a study of T-cell memory formation after mild COVID-19. TCRdb used MiXCR to reprocess the 5' RACE reads, holding one entry per CDR3 protein. The table lists over 120,000 distinct CDR3 sequences, approximately 25% of them singletons. Input material: PBMCs or a T cell subset sorted from them (not recorded which). The source of these receptors is an adult woman who had mild COVID-19 (a few samples of this study predate the infection). Cell type and time point are not known.

This clonotype was observed a few times. The V call is TRBV20-1, the J call TRBJ1-1, with D perhaps matching TRBD1 (5 bases). The CDR3 consists of 13 residues. Germline CDR1 is DFQATT and CDR2 is SNEGSKA (reference sequence). CDR3 DNA sequence: TGCTTACCATGGTCAGGGCTGAACACTGAAGCTTTCTTT. This sequence encodes CLPWSGLNTEAFF.

The chain recombines TRBV2 with TRBJ2-7; D call uncertain. Germline CDR1 and CDR2: SNHLY and FYNNEI. This CDR3 is 13 amino acids long. Trimming stripped 7 bases from V and 2 bases from J, with 12 bases between. The CDR3 coding sequence is TGTGCCAGCACCAAGGGAAATCCCTACGAGCAGTACTTC. Encoded protein: CASTKGNPYEQYF.